This passage covers 13 T cell receptor beta chains from one sample sequenced in a study of PD-1 blockade in classical Hodgkin lymphoma. The time point: cycle 4 day 1 (C4D1), after 5 to 7 weeks of nivolumab. Brentuximab vedotin exposure varied, and every patient relapsed after autologous stem cell transplantation. Method: immunoSEQ multiplex PCR; TCRdb's copy keeps in-frame clones and lacks some. The table lists about 64,000 clones, roughly nine tenths of them singletons. The sample was peripheral blood mononuclear cells (PBMCs), taken before the fourth cycle of nivolumab. The source of these receptors is a human donor with classical Hodgkin lymphoma.

The chain has TRBV6-5 and TRBJ2-7; D not certain. V lost 7 bases to trimming and J lost 4 bases, with 8 bases between them. CDR1 is MNHEY, CDR2 SVGAGI, per germline. This CDR3 contains 11 residues. The CDR3 here is CASTRQYEQYF. The DNA for the CDR3 is TGTGCCAGCACACGGCAGTACGAGCAGTACTTC.

The chain combines TRBV6-5 with TRBJ2-5; TRBD1 agrees at 8 bases. The J call may be wrong; the DNA end is better matched by TRBJ2-7. The germline V gene encodes CDR1 MNHEY and CDR2 SVGAGI. The CDR3 runs to 14 residues. The CDR3 loop is CASSYSTGAYEQYF. CDR3 nucleotides: TGTGCCAGCAGTTACTCGACAGGGGCCTACGAGCAGTACTTC.

J is TRBJ1-5 and V is TRBV7-2; 9 nucleotides agree with TRBD1. The CDR3 loop spans 16 amino acids. V shed 5 bases, J shed 5 bases, and the junction held 10 bases outside the gene matches. Germline CDR1 SGHTA, CDR2 FQGNSA. The CDR3 DNA sequence: TGTGCCAGCAGCAAGGGGACAGGGCCGAAATATCAGCCCCAGCATTTT. Amino acids: CASSKGTGPKYQPQHF.

The chain joins TRBV18 to TRBJ2-7; D gene uncertain. Per the germline V gene, CDR1 is KGHSH and CDR2 is LQKENI. V lost 6 bases and J lost 9, with 18 bases in between. The CDR3 is 13 amino acids. The CDR3 sequence is CASSQKDRGRQYF. The DNA of the CDR3 is TGTGCCAGCTCCCAAAAGGACCGCGGACGGCAGTACTTC.

V and J are TRBV4-1 and TRBJ2-5; D is uncertain. V dropped 1 base and J dropped 4 bases, with 7 bases sitting between them. This CDR3 has 13 residues. The germline V gene has CDR1 MGHRA and CDR2 YSYEKL. CDR3 in amino acids: CASSQVMGETQYF. The CDR3 bases are TGCGCCAGCAGCCAAGTTATGGGAGAGACCCAGTACTTC.

This sequence joins TRBV28 and TRBJ1-2; 7 bases fit TRBD1. The CDR3 length is 14 residues. CDR1 is MDHEN, CDR2 SYDVKM, per germline. V lost 10 bases to trimming and J lost 2 bases; unmatched junction nucleotides: 10. The DNA for the CDR3 is TGTGCCACCATATCCCTGGGACAGAACTATGGCTACACCTTC. Translating it yields CATISLGQNYGYTF.

The J gene is TRBJ1-6, the V gene TRBV6-5, with D uncertain. Per the germline V gene, CDR1 is MNHEY and CDR2 is SVGAGI. Trimming took 3 bases from V and 9 from J, leaving 12 bases between them. The CDR3 has 14 amino acids. The CDR3 is CASSYGYLGSPLHF. The CDR3 DNA reads TGTGCCAGCAGTTATGGGTATCTGGGTTCACCCCTCCACTTT.

The chain carries TRBV7-9 and TRBJ1-2; tentatively, D is TRBD1 (5 bases). CDR3 length: 16 residues. Trimming left V 7 bases short and J 3 bases short, with 21 bases between. In germline, CDR1 is SEHNR, CDR2 FQNEAQ (reference sequence). The CDR3 is CASTPSVLRDHYGYTF. The CDR3 bases are TGTGCCAGCACCCCGAGTGTTCTTCGGGACCACTATGGCTACACCTTC.

The genes are TRBV30 and TRBJ1-6; D is possibly TRBD1 (5 bases). Germline assignment: CDR1 GTSNPN and CDR2 SVGIG (reference sequence). V dropped 4 bases and J dropped 8 bases, with 18 bases sitting between them. The length of the CDR3 is 15 residues. Here the CDR3 reads CAWTGRRLIDSPLHF. Written as DNA, the CDR3 is TGTGCCTGGACAGGGCGACGGCTCATAGATTCACCCCTCCACTTT.

The V gene is TRBV6-6, the J gene TRBJ2-2; tentative D call: TRBD2 (7 bases). V gave up 6 bases and J gave up 1 base, with 12 bases separating them. The germline V gene has CDR1 MNHNY and CDR2 SVGAGI (reference sequence). The CDR3 spans 15 residues. CDR3 residues: CASSWGGGNTGELFF. The CDR3 DNA follows: TGTGCCAGCAGCTGGGGAGGGGGGAACACCGGGGAGCTGTTTTTT.

The chain links TRBV7-9 to TRBJ1-2; D unresolved. V lost 1 base to trimming and J lost 8 bases, with 20 bases between them. CDR3 length: 16 residues. The germline CDR1 and CDR2 sequences are SEHNR and FQNEAQ (reference sequence). In nucleotides, the CDR3 is TGTGCCAGCAGCTTAGATTACGGGGAGTGGGATATCGGCTACACCTTC. Its translation: CASSLDYGEWDIGYTF.

The genes are TRBV15 and TRBJ2-1; 7 positions agree with TRBD1. V was pared by 1 base and J by 15 bases, with 9 bases of the junction left unmatched. Germline lookup yields CDR1 LNHNV and CDR2 YYDKDF (reference sequence). The CDR3 spans 13 residues. The CDR3 coding sequence is TGTGCCACCAGCAGAGCCTCCGGGACAGATATGTTCTTC. It codes for CATSRASGTDMFF.

The chain carries TRBV29-1 and TRBJ2-2; D unclear. The CDR3 has 13 residues. Germline lookup yields CDR1 SQVTM and CDR2 ANQGSEA. Trimming took off 5 bases at V and 6 bases at J, with 13 bases between the two ends. CDR3 residues: CSVQYSLAGELFF. The CDR3 DNA sequence: TGCAGCGTTCAGTACAGTCTTGCCGGGGAGCTGTTTTTT.